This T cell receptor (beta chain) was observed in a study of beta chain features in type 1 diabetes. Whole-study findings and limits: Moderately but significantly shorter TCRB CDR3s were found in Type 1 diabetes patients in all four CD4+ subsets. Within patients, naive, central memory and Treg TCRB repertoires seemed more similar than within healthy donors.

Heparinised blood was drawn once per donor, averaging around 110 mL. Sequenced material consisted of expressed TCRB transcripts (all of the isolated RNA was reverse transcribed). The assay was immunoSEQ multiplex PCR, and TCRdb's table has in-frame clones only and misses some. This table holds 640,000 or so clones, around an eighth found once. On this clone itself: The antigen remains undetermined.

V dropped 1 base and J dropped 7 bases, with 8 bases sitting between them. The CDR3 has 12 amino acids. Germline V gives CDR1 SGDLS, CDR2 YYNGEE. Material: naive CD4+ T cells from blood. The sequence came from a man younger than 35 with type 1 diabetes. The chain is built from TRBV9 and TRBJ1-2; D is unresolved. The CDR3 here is CASSVKDGGYTF. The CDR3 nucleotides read TGTGCCAGCAGCGTAAAAGATGGTGGCTACACCTTC.